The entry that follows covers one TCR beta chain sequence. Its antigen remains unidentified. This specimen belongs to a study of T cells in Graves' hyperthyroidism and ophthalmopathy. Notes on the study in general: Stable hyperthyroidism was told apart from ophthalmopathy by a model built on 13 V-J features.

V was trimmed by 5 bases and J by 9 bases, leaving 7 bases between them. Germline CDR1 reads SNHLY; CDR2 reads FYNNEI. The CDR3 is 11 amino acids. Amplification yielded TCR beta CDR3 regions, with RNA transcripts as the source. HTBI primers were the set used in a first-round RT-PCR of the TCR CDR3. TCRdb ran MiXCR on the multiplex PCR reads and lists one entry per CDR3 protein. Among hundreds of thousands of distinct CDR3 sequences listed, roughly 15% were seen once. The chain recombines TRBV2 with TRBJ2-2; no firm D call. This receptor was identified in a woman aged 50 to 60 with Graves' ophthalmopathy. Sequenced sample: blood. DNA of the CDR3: TGTGCCAGCAGTCGCGACTGGGAGCTGTTTTTT. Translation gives CASSRDWELFF. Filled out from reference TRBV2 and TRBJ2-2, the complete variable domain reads EPEVTQTPSHQVTQMGQEVILRCVPISNHLYFYWYRQILGQKVEFLVSFYNNEISEKSEIFDDQFSVERPDGSNFTLKIRSTKLEDSAMYFCASSRDWELFFGEGSRLTVL.